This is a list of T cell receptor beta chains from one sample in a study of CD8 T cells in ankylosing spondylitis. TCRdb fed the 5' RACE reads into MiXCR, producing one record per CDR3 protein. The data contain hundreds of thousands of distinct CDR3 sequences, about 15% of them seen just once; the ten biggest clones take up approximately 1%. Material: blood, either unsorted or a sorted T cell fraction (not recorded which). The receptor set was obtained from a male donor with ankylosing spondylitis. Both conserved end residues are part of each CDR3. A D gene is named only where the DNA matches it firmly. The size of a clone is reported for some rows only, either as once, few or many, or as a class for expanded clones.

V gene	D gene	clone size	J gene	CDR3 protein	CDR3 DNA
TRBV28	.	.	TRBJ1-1	CASSILNPMNTEAFF	TGTGCCAGCAGCATACTCAATCCCATGAACACTGAAGCTTTCTTT
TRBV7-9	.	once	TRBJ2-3	CARAAADPSTDTQYF	TGTGCCAGGGCAGCAGCCGATCCTAGCACAGATACGCAGTATTTT
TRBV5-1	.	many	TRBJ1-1	CASSLDGPWTEAFF	TGCGCCAGCAGCTTGGACGGACCATGGACTGAAGCTTTCTTT
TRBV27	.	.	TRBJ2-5	CASSLLTAPATQYF	TGTGCCAGCAGTTTATTAACCGCCCCAGCGACCCAGTACTTC
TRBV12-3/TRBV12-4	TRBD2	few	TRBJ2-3	CASSLELAGGVGDTQYF	TGTGCCAGCAGTTTAGAACTAGCGGGGGGTGTCGGAGATACGCAGTATTTT
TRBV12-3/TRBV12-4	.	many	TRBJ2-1	CASSQGGSYNEQFF	TGCGCCAGCAGCCAAGGTGGGTCCTACAATGAGCAGTTCTTC
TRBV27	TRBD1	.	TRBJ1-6	CATRTGLNSPLHF	TGTGCCACCCGGACAGGCCTTAATTCACCCCTCCACTTT
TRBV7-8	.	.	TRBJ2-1	CASSYNYNEQFF	TGTGCCAGCAGCTACAATTACAATGAGCAGTTCTTC
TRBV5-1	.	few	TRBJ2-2	CASRIAPGTGELFF	TGCGCCAGCAGAATTGCCCCGGGTACCGGGGAGCTGTTTTTT
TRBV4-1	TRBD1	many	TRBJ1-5	CASSQPDRESQPQHF	TGCGCCAGCAGCCAACCTGACAGGGAAAGTCAGCCCCAGCATTTT
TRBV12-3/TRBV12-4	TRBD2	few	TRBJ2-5	CASSFGGGAVVVETQYF	TGTGCCAGCAGTTTTGGCGGGGGGGCCGTCGTAGTAGAGACCCAGTACTTC
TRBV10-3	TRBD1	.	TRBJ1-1	CAIRQGQNTEAFF	TGTGCCATCCGACAGGGCCAGAACACTGAAGCTTTCTTT
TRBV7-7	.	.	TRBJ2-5	CASSLQGGTQYF	TGTGCCAGCAGCTTACAGGGTGGGACCCAGTACTTC
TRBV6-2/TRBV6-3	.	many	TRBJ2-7	CASSYTGTLSYEQYF	TGTGCCAGCAGTTATACCGGGACACTCTCCTACGAGCAGTACTTC